These T cell receptor beta chains were read from a single sample in a study of T cell responses to AZD1222 COVID-19 vaccine. Clones were sequenced by immunoSEQ multiplex PCR, and TCRdb holds only the in-frame ones, with some missing. The sample holds 77,000 or so clones, 88% seen once. The source material was peripheral blood, sampled on day 0 of AZD1222 vaccination. These TCRs come from an adult in good health. CDR3s include the opening cysteine and the closing phenylalanine or tryptophan. A D gene is named only where the DNA matches it firmly. Some rows have no size entry. The others give once, few or many, or a class for an expanded clone.

clone_size j_call v_call d_call cdr3_nt cdr3_aa
- TRBJ1-1 TRBV2 - TGTGCCACCGTGAACAGGGCTGACACTGAAGCTTTCTTT CATVNRADTEAFF
- TRBJ1-2 TRBV2 - TGTGCCATTAAGACAGTTGGCTACACCTTC CAIKTVGYTF
- TRBJ2-7 TRBV28 TRBD1 TGTGCCAGCAGTCCTACAGGGGGCATTGGTTACGAGCAGTACTTC CASSPTGGIGYEQYF
- TRBJ2-7 TRBV12-3/TRBV12-4 - TGTGCCAGCAGTCGGTCCCGGGACGGGAGCAAGTACTTC CASSRSRDGSKYF
- TRBJ2-1 TRBV7-9 - TGTGCCAGCAGCTTAGTGGACCACAATGAGCAGTTCTTC CASSLVDHNEQFF
- TRBJ1-5 TRBV19 - TGTGCCAGTAGCCAGATGGACTCCCAGCATTTT CASSQMDSQHF
- TRBJ1-1 TRBV30 TRBD1 TGTGCCTGGAGTTTCAAGGGACAGGGGCAAACTGAAGCTTTCTTT CAWSFKGQGQTEAFF
- TRBJ2-1 TRBV5-1 TRBD2 TGCGCCAGCAGCTTGACTAGCGGGAACAATGAGCAGTTCTTC CASSLTSGNNEQFF
- TRBJ2-1 TRBV6-2/TRBV6-3 TRBD2 TGTGCCAGCAGTAACCCTAGCGGGGGTGGAACCTACAATGAGCAGTTCTTC CASSNPSGGGTYNEQFF
few TRBJ2-1 TRBV7-9 TRBD1 TGTGCCAGCAGCTCCGACAAACGGACAGGCCGTTTTGGTGAGCAGTTCTTC CASSSDKRTGRFGEQFF
once TRBJ2-7 TRBV21-1 - TGTGCCAGCGAACCGTGCCCCGACAGCAGCACAGGGGGCGCGTCCACCTACGAGCAGTACTTC CASEPCPDSSTGGASTYEQYF
once TRBJ1-2 TRBV6-5 - TGTGCCAGCAGCTCAGGGGACTATGGCTACACCTTC CASSSGDYGYTF
- TRBJ1-4 TRBV19 - TGTGCCAGTAGTATATCTGGGGGCAACGAAAAACTGTTTTTT CASSISGGNEKLFF
- TRBJ2-1 TRBV7-2 TRBD2 TGTGCCAGCAGCTTAGGGGGTAGCGGGAGAGGGCAGTTCTTC CASSLGGSGRGQFF
few TRBJ2-3 TRBV24-1 - TGTGCCACCAGTGATTTGCCCACAAGCACAGATACGCAGTATTTT CATSDLPTSTDTQYF
- TRBJ2-1 TRBV20-1 TRBD2 TGCAGTGCTAGTCCCTCCGGCGGGGGAAACAATGAGCAGTTCTTC CSASPSGGGNNEQFF
once TRBJ2-7 TRBV5-5 - TGTGCCAGCAGCTTGCTCGGGGACTACGAGCAGTACTTC CASSLLGDYEQYF
- TRBJ2-2 TRBV3-1/TRBV3-2 - TGTGCCAGCAGCCCTTCTTCAATGAAGCTGTCCGGGGAGCTGTTTTTT CASSPSSMKLSGELFF
- TRBJ2-1 TRBV4-3 - TGCGCCAGCAGCCAAGGTATAGGGGGCAATGAGCAGTTCTTC CASSQGIGGNEQFF
- TRBJ1-2 TRBV7-9 - TGTGCCAGCACCGCTGACAACTATGGCTACACCTTC CASTADNYGYTF
- TRBJ2-2 TRBV28 - TGTGCCAGCAGTCGACCTACAGGGTCTTACACCGGGGAGCTGTTTTTT CASSRPTGSYTGELFF
- TRBJ2-7 TRBV3-1/TRBV3-2 - TGTGCCAGCAGCCAAGGGATATCGAGGTTCTACGAGCAGTACTTC CASSQGISRFYEQYF
once TRBJ2-7 TRBV18 TRBD2 TGTGCCAGCTCACCAGGACTAGCGGGAGCTGGAGGTTCCGAGCAGTACTTC CASSPGLAGAGGSEQYF
- TRBJ2-3 TRBV24-1 - TGTGCCACCAGTGATTCTCTGGGCCATCCAGATACGCAGTATTTT CATSDSLGHPDTQYF
- TRBJ1-5 TRBV28 TRBD1 TGTGCCAGCAGTCCCCGTGGAGGACAGGGCTTAAATCAGCCCCAGCATTTT CASSPRGGQGLNQPQHF
- TRBJ2-4 TRBV28 - TGTGCCAGCAGTTCCTACACTTTAGCCAAAAACATTCAGTACTTC CASSSYTLAKNIQYF
- TRBJ1-5 TRBV18 - TGTGCCAGCTCACCTTCGCCGCATCAGCCCCAGCATTTT CASSPSPHQPQHF
- TRBJ1-1 TRBV6-5 - TGTGCCAGCAGTCGCCGCCGGGACACTGAAGCTTTCTTT CASSRRRDTEAFF
- TRBJ2-1 TRBV7-2 TRBD2 TGTGCCAGCAAGCGACTAGCGGGGGAGGAGGAGCAGTTCTTC CASKRLAGEEEQFF
- TRBJ2-7 TRBV3-1/TRBV3-2 TRBD1 TGTGCCAGCAGCCAAGACGGGACAGGGCCCTACGAGCAGTACTTC CASSQDGTGPYEQYF
- TRBJ1-4 TRBV4-3 - TGCGCCAGCAGCCAGGACAGCGCGAATGAAAAACTGTTTTTT CASSQDSANEKLFF
- TRBJ2-1 TRBV5-4 - TGTGCCAGCAGCAGGGCGGGGCTTTCCTACAATGAGCAGTTCTTC CASSRAGLSYNEQFF
- TRBJ2-3 TRBV15 - TGTGCCACCAGCCCAGACCTCGGGGCTACGATCACAGATACGCAGTATTTT CATSPDLGATITDTQYF
- TRBJ2-7 TRBV10-3 TRBD1 TGTGCCATCAGTGAGTTCCAGGGGGCAGGGGAGCAGTACTTC CAISEFQGAGEQYF
- TRBJ1-5 TRBV19 TRBD1 TGTGCCAGTAGACAGGACAGGGAGGTAAGGCAGCCCCAGCATTTT CASRQDREVRQPQHF
- TRBJ1-5 TRBV6-4 TRBD1 TGTGCCAGCAGTGTCTCGACAGGGTATCAGCCCCAGCATTTT CASSVSTGYQPQHF
few TRBJ2-7 TRBV24-1 TRBD1 TGTGCCACCAGTGATGCCGGACAGGGGGCCGACGAGCAGTACTTC CATSDAGQGADEQYF
- TRBJ2-7 TRBV9 TRBD2 TGTGCCAGCAGCGTAGCTTCAAGCGGGGGGGAGGCCGAGCAGTACTTC CASSVASSGGEAEQYF
- TRBJ2-7 TRBV5-1 TRBD2 TGCGCCAGCAGCCCGCTCCTGAGGGCGGGAGGGGGCGAGCAGTACTTC CASSPLLRAGGGEQYF
- TRBJ2-2 TRBV7-6 TRBD2 TGTGCCAGCAGCTTAGCCAGCGGGGGCCAACAGACCGGGGAGCTGTTTTTT CASSLASGGQQTGELFF
- TRBJ2-7 TRBV14 - TGTGCCAGCAGCCATGAGTCTCGCTATGAGCAGTACTTC CASSHESRYEQYF
- TRBJ2-1 TRBV18 - TGTGCCAGCTCAACCGACGAGCGCAATGAGCAGTTCTTC CASSTDERNEQFF
- TRBJ1-3 TRBV7-9 - TGTGCCAGCAGCCCGGGGGGGCATGGAAACACCATATATTTT CASSPGGHGNTIYF
- TRBJ2-7 TRBV6-1 TRBD2 TGTGCCAGCAGTGAGGTGGGGGACTACTACGAGCAGTACTTC CASSEVGDYYEQYF
- TRBJ1-1 TRBV7-8 - TGTGCCAGCAGCTTAAACAGGGCTACTAACACTGAAGCTTTCTTT CASSLNRATNTEAFF
once TRBJ1-1 TRBV4-1 - TGCGCCAGCAGCCAAGATACGGGTCTCGTAGCTGAAGCTTTCTTT CASSQDTGLVAEAFF
- TRBJ1-1 TRBV5-1 TRBD1 TGCGCCAGCAGCGTTAGACAGGGTGTAAACACTGAAGCTTTCTTT CASSVRQGVNTEAFF
- TRBJ2-7 TRBV27 - TGTGCCAGCAGTTCCCTCGGCACATACGAGCAGTACTTC CASSSLGTYEQYF
- TRBJ2-1 TRBV27 TRBD2 TGTGCCAGCAGGGGGACTAGCGTTGGCTCCTACAATGAGCAGTTCTTC CASRGTSVGSYNEQFF
- TRBJ1-4 TRBV28 - TGTGCCAGCAGTTCCCGGATGGGGGGAGAAGAAGAAAAACTGTTTTTT CASSSRMGGEEEKLFF
- TRBJ2-7 TRBV18 - TGTGCCAGCTCACCAGGGACGGATTCCTACGAGCAGTACTTC CASSPGTDSYEQYF
- TRBJ2-5 TRBV11-2 - TGTGCCAGCAGCTTAGATTGGAGTGTTCAAGAGACCCAGTACTTC CASSLDWSVQETQYF
- TRBJ1-5 TRBV2 TRBD1 TGTGCCAGCAGGGGCCAGATTGACAGGGATAATAGCAATCAGCCCCAGCATTTT CASRGQIDRDNSNQPQHF
- TRBJ1-1 TRBV10-1 TRBD1 TGCGCCAGCAGTACCGGGACAGGGGCCGTTAACACTGAAGCTTTCTTT CASSTGTGAVNTEAFF
- TRBJ1-2 TRBV24-1 - TGTGCCACCAGTGACACAACAGGGAACTTCTATGGCTACACCTTC CATSDTTGNFYGYTF
- TRBJ1-1 TRBV19 - TGTGCCAGTAGTTTCAGGGTTACTGAAGCTTTCTTT CASSFRVTEAFF
- TRBJ2-7 TRBV30 - TGTGCCTGGAGTTCAGCCTACGAGCAGTACTTC CAWSSAYEQYF
- TRBJ2-3 TRBV6-5 TRBD2 TGTGCCAGCAGTTACCGGACTAGCGGGTTTCCAGATACGCAGTATTTT CASSYRTSGFPDTQYF
- TRBJ2-5 TRBV7-7 TRBD2 TGTGCTAGCAGCCCCGATACGGGGGGGACTCTCCAAGAGACCCAGTACTTC CASSPDTGGTLQETQYF
- TRBJ2-3 TRBV3-1/TRBV3-2 - TGTGCCAGCAGCCAAGATCAGCGGTGGGGAAGCACAGATACGCAGTATTTT CASSQDQRWGSTDTQYF